This TCR beta chain was recorded in a study of cytomegalovirus exposure and HLA in healthy donors. The CDR3 covers 13 residues. The V and J ends lost 8 bases and 9 bases, in that order; junction bases with no gene match: 6. Germline CDR1 and CDR2: SQVTM and ANQGSEA. Primers included in the PCR were 60 Vbeta and 13 Jbeta primers. The assay was immunoSEQ multiplex PCR, and TCRdb's table has in-frame clones only and misses some. In the table there are some 140,000 clones, around 80% of which are singletons. V usage is TRBV29-1 and J usage is TRBJ2-1; 14 positions agree with TRBD2. This clonotype was obtained from a man aged 25-45 years in good health. Source material: PBMCs. CDR3 sequence reads: CSSRLAGGLEQFF. Here the CDR3 DNA reads TGCAGCTCCCGACTAGCGGGAGGGCTTGAGCAGTTCTTC.